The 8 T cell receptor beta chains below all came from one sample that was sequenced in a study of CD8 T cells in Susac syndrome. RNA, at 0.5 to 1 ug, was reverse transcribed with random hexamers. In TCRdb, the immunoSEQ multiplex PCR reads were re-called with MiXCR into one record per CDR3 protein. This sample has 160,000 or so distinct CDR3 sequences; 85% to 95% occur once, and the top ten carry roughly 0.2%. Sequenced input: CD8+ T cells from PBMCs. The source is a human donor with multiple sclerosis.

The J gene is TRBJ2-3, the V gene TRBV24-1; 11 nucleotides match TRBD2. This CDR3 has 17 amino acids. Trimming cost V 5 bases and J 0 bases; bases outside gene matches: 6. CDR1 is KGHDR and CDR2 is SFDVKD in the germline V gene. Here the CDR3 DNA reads TGTGCCACCAGTGTTAAGGGACTAGCGGAGAGCACAGATACGCAGTATTTT. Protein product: CATSVKGLAESTDTQYF.

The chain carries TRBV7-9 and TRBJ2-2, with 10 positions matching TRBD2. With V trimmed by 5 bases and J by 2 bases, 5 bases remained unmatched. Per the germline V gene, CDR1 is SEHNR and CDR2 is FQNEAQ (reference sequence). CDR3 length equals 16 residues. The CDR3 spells CASSPSGGLNTGELFF. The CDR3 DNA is TGTGCCAGCAGCCCTAGCGGGGGACTAAACACCGGGGAGCTGTTTTTT.

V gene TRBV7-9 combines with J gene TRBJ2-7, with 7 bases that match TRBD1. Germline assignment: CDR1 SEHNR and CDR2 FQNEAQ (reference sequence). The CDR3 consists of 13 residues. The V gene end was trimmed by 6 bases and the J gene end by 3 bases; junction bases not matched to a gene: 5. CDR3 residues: CASSTGQYYEQYF. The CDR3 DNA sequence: TGTGCCAGCAGTACGGGACAGTACTACGAGCAGTACTTC. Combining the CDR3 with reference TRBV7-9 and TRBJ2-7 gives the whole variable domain DTGVSQNPRHKITKRGQNVTFRCDPISEHNRLYWYRQTLGQGPEFLTYFQNEAQLEKSRLLSDRFSAERPKGSFSTLEIQRTEQGDSAMYLCASSTGQYYEQYFGPGTRLTVT.

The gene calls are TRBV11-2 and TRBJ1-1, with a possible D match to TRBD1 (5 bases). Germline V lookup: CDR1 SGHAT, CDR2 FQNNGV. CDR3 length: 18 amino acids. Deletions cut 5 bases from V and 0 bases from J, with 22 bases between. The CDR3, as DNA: TGTGCCAGCAGCGCGTACCGGGACCGATCTTTAATGAACACTGAAGCTTTCTTT. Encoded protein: CASSAYRDRSLMNTEAFF.

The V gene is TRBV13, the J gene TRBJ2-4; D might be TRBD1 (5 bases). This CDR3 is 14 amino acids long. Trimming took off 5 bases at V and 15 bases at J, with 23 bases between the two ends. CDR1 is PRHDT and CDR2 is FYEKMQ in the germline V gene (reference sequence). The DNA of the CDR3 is TGTGCCAGCAGCCCACAGGATCGAGGCCCCGGTCCGTACTTC. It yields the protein CASSPQDRGPGPYF.

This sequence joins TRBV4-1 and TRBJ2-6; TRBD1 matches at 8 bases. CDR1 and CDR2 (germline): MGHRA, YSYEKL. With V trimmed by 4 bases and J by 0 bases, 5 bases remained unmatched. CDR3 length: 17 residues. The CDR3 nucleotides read TGCGCCAGCAGCCTACGACAGGGGACCTCTGGGGCCAACGTCCTGACTTTC. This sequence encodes CASSLRQGTSGANVLTF.

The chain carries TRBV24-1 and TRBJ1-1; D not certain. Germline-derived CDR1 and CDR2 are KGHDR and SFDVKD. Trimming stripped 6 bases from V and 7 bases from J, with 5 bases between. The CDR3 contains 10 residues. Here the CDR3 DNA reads TGTGCCACCAGTCAGGATGAAGCTTTCTTT. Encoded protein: CATSQDEAFF.

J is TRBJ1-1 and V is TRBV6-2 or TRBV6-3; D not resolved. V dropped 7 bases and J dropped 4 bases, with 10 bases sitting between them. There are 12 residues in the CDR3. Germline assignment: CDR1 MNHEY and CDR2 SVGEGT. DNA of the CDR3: TGTGCCAGCACCTTATACGGCACTGAAGCTTTCTTT. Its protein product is CASTLYGTEAFF.